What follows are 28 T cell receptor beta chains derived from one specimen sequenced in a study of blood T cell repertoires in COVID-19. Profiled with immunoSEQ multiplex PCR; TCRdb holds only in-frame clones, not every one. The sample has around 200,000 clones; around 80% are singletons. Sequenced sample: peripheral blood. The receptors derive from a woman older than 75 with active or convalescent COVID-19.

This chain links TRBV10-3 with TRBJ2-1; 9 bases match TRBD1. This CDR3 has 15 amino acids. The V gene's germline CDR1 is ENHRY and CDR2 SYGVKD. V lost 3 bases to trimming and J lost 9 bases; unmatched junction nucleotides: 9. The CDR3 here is CAISDVGQGKGEQFF. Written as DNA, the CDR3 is TGTGCCATCAGTGACGTGGGACAGGGTAAGGGTGAGCAGTTCTTC.

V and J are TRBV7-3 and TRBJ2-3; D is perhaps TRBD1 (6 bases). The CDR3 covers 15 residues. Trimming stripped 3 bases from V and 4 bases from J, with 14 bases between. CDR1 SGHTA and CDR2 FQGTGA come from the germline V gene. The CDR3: CASSFSGRGPDTQYF. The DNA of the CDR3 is TGTGCCAGCAGCTTTTCGGGCAGGGGCCCAGATACGCAGTATTTT. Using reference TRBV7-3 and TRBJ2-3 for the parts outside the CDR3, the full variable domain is GAGVSQTPSNKVTEKGKYVELRCDPISGHTALYWYRQSLGQGPEFLIYFQGTGAADDSGLPNDRFFAVRPEGSVSTLKIQRTERGDSAVYLCASSFSGRGPDTQYFGPGTRLTVL.

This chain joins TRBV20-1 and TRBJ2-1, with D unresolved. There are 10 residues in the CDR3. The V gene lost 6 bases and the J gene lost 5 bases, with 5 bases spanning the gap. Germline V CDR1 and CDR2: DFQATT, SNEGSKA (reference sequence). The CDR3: CSALDNEQFF. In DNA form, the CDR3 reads TGCAGTGCACTGGACAATGAGCAGTTCTTC.

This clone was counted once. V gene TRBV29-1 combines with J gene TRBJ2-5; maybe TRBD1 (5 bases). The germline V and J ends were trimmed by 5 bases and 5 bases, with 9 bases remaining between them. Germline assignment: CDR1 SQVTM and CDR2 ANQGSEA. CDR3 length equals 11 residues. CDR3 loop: CSVRGFETQYF. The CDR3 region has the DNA TGCAGCGTTAGGGGTTTTGAGACCCAGTACTTC.

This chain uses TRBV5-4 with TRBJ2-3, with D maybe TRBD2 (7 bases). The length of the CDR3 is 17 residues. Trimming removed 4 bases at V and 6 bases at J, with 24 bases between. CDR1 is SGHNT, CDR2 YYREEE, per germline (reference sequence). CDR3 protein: CASSPGGASGTGDTQYF. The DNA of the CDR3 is TGTGCCAGCAGCCCGGGTGGGGCTAGCGGCACAGGGGATACGCAGTATTTT.

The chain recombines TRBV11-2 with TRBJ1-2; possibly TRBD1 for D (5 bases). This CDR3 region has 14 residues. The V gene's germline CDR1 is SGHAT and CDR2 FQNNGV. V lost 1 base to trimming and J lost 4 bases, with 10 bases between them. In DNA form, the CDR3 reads TGTGCCAGCAGCTTAGTTGGGGGGAGCTATGGCTACACCTTC. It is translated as CASSLVGGSYGYTF.

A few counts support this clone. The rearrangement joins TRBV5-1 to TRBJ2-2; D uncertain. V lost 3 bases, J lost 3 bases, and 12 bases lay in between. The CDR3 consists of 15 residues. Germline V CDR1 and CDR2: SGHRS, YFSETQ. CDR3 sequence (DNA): TGCGCCAGCAGCTCCGCCCGGGTTGACACCGGGGAGCTGTTTTTT. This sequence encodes CASSSARVDTGELFF.

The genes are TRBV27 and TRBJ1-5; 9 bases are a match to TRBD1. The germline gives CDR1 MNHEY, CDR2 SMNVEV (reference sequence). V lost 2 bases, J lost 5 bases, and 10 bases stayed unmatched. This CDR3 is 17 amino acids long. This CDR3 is CASSLTLTGTGYQPQHF. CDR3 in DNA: TGTGCCAGCAGTTTAACCCTAACCGGGACAGGGTATCAGCCCCAGCATTTT.

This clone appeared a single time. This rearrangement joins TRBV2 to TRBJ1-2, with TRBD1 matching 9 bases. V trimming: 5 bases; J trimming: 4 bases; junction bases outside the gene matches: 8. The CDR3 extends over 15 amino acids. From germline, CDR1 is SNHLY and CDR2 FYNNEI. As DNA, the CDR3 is TGTGCCAGCAGTAACCCGGGACAGGGAGTCTATGGCTACACCTTC. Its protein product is CASSNPGQGVYGYTF. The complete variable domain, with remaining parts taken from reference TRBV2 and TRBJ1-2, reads EPEVTQTPSHQVTQMGQEVILRCVPISNHLYFYWYRQILGQKVEFLVSFYNNEISEKSEIFDDQFSVERPDGSNFTLKIRSTKLEDSAMYFCASSNPGQGVYGYTFGSGTRLTVV.

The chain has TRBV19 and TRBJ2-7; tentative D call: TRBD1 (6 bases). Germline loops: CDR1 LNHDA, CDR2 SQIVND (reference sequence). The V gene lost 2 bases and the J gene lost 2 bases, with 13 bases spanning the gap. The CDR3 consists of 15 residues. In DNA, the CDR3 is TGTGCCAGTAGTATATCATTAAGGGGGACCTACGAGCAGTACTTC. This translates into CASSISLRGTYEQYF.

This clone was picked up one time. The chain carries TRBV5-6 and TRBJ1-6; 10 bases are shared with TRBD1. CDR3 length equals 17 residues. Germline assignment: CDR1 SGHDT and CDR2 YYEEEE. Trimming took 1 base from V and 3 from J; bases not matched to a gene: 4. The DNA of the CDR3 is TGTGCCAGCAGCTTGCTCGGGACAGGGGTCTATAATTCACCCCTCCACTTT. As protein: CASSLLGTGVYNSPLHF.

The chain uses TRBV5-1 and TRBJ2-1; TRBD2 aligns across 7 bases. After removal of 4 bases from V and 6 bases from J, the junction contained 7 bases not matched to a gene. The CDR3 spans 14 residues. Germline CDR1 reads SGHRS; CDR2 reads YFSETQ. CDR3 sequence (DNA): TGCGCCAGCAGCCCCGGGGTAGCGGGCAATGAGCAGTTCTTC. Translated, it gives CASSPGVAGNEQFF.

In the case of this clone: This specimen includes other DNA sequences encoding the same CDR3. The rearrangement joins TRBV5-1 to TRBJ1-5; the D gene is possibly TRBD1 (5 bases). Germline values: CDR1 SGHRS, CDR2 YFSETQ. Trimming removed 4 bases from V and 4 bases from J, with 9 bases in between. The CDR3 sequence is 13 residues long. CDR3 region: CASSPAGNQPQHF. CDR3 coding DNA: TGCGCCAGCAGCCCAGCAGGGAATCAGCCCCAGCATTTT.

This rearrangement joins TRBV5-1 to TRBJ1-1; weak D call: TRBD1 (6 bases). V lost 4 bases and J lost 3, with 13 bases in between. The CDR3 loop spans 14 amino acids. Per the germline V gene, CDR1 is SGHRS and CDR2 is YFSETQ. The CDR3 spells CASSVTGSDTEAFF. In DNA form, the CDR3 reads TGCGCCAGCAGCGTAACAGGGTCGGACACTGAAGCTTTCTTT.

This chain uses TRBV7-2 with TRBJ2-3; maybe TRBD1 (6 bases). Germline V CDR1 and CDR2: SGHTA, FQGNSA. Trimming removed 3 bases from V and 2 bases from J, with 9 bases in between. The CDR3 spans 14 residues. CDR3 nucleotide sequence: TGTGCCAGCAGCTTCACAGGGCTCACAGATACGCAGTATTTT. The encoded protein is CASSFTGLTDTQYF. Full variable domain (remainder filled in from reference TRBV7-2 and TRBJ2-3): GAGVSQSPSNKVTEKGKDVELRCDPISGHTALYWYRQSLGQGLEFLIYFQGNSAPDKSGLPSDRFSAERTGGSVSTLTIQRTQQEDSAVYLCASSFTGLTDTQYFGPGTRLTVL.

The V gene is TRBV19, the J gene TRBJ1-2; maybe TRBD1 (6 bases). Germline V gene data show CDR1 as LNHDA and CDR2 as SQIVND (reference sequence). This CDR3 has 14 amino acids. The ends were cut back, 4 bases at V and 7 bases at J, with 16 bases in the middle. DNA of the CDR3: TGTGCCAGTAGTAGAGGACAGCTCAGCGCTGGCTACACCTTC. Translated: CASSRGQLSAGYTF.

In DNA form, the CDR3 reads TGTGCCTCGCCGACAGGGGGTAAGCAGTACTTC. It is translated as CASPTGGKQYF. The J gene is TRBJ2-7, the V gene TRBV30; TRBD1 agrees at 9 bases. Germline CDR1 and CDR2: GTSNPN and SVGIG (reference sequence). The V segment lost 7 bases and the J segment 8 bases; nucleotides outside the gene matches: 6. The CDR3 contains 11 residues.

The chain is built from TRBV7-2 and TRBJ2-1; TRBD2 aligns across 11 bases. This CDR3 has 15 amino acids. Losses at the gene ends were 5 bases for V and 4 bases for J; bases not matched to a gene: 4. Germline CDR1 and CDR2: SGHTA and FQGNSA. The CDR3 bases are TGTGCCAGCAGCCCAACTAGCGGGGGTTACAATGAGCAGTTCTTC. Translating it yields CASSPTSGGYNEQFF. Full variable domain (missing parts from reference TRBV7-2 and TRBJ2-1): GAGVSQSPSNKVTEKGKDVELRCDPISGHTALYWYRQSLGQGLEFLIYFQGNSAPDKSGLPSDRFSAERTGGSVSTLTIQRTQQEDSAVYLCASSPTSGGYNEQFFGPGTRLTVL.

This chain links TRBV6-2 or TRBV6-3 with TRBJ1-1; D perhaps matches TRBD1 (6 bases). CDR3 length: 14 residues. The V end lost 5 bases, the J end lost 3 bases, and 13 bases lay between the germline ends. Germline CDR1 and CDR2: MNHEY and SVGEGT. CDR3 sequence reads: CASSTGHFYTEAFF. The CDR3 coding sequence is TGTGCCAGCAGTACGGGACACTTTTACACTGAAGCTTTCTTT.

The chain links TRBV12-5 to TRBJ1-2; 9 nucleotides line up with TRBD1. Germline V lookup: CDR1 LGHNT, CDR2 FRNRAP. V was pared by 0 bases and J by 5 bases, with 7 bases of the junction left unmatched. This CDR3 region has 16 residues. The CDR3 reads CASGLVDRDREYGYTF. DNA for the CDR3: TGTGCTAGTGGTTTGGTGGACCGGGACAGGGAATATGGCTACACCTTC. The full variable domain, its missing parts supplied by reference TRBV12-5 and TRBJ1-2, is DARVTQTPRHKVTEMGQEVTMRCQPILGHNTVFWYRQTMMQGLELLAYFRNRAPLDDSGMPKDRFSAEMPDATLATLKIQPSEPRDSAVYFCASGLVDRDREYGYTFGSGTRLTVV.

As DNA, the CDR3 is TGCGCCAGCAGCTTGGCGGGGGAAAGGTACAATGAGCAGTTCTTC. Its protein is CASSLAGERYNEQFF. V gene TRBV5-1 combines with J gene TRBJ2-1; possible D gene TRBD2, 6 bases. CDR1 is SGHRS, CDR2 YFSETQ, per germline. Between the trimmed V and J ends, which lost 0 bases and 4 bases, there was a span of 11 bases. The CDR3 consists of 15 residues. Supplemented by reference TRBV5-1 and TRBJ2-1, the full variable domain reads KAGVTQTPRYLIKTRGQQVTLSCSPISGHRSVSWYQQTPGQGLQFLFEYFSETQRNKGNFPGRFSGRQFSNSRSEMNVSTLELGDSALYLCASSLAGERYNEQFFGPGTRLTVL.

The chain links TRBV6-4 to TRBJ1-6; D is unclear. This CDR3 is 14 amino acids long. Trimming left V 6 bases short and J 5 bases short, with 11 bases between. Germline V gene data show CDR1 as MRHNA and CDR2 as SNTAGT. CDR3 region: CASREAGDNSPLHF. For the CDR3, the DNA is TGTGCCAGCAGGGAGGCGGGAGATAATTCACCCCTCCACTTT.

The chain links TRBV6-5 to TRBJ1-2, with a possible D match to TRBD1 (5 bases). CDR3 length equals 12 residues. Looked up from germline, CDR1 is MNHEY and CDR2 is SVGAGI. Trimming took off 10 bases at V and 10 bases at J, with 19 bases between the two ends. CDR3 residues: CATRYRLLFYTF. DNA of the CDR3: TGTGCCACTAGATACAGGCTTCTCTTCTACACCTTC.

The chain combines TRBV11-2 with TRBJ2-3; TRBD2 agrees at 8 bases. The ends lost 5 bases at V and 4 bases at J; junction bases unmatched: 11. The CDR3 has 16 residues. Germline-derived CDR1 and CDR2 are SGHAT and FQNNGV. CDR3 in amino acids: CASSAPSGTRPDTQYF. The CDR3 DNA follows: TGTGCCAGCAGCGCCCCATCCGGGACTAGGCCAGATACGCAGTATTTT.

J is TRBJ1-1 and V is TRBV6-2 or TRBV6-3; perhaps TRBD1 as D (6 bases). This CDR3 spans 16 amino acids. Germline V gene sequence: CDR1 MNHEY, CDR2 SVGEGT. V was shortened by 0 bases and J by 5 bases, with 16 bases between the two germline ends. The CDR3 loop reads CASSYSFGGLQTEAFF. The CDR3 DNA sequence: TGTGCCAGCAGTTACTCCTTCGGGGGGCTACAGACTGAAGCTTTCTTT.

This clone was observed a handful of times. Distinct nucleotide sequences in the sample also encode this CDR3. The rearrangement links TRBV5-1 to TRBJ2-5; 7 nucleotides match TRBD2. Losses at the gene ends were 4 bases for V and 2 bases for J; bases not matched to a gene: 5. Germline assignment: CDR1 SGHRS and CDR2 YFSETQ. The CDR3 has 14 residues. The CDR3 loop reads CASSPGTTQETQYF. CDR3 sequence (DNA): TGCGCCAGCAGCCCGGGGACTACACAAGAGACCCAGTACTTC.

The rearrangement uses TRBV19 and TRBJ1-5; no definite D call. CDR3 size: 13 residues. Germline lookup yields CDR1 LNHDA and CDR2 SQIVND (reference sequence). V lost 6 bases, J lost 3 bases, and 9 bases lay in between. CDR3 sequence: CASSKAHNQPQHF. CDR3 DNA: TGTGCCAGTAGCAAAGCCCACAATCAGCCCCAGCATTTT.

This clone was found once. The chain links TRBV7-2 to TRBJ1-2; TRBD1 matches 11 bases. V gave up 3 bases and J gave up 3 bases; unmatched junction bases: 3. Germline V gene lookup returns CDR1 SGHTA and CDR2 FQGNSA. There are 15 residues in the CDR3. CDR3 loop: CASSFGTGGDYGYTF. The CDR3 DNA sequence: TGTGCCAGCAGCTTTGGGACAGGGGGGGACTATGGCTACACCTTC.